This T cell receptor beta chain was recovered during a study of blood T cells in healthy people across ages. At least 6 million PBMCs were isolated per sample. Whole-study findings and limits: Both naive CD4+ cell counts and diversity were greater in long-lived donors than in aged donors. Older age coincided with a roughly linear decline in TCR beta diversity per million T cells.

Details on this clonotype: Its cognate antigen is unknown.

The CDR3 runs to 11 residues. CDR1 is GTSNPN, CDR2 SVGIG, per germline (reference sequence). Trimming took 5 bases from V and 5 from J, leaving 9 bases between them. For the second PCR, which ran for 7 to 11 cycles, a sample-barcoded 5' primer and a J-beta primer mix were used. Carrying 12 random nucleotides, a template-switch adaptor labeled each individual cDNA molecule. One entry per CDR3 protein, called by TCRdb with MiXCR from the 5' RACE reads. The sample contains 500,000 to 700,000 distinct CDR3 sequences, about 30% of which appear only once. This clonotype was obtained from a woman of 80 years or more in good health. The material sequenced was blood. J is TRBJ2-5 and V is TRBV30; TRBD2 is a possible D gene (5 bases). The CDR3 sequence: CAWSSRETQYF. In DNA form, the CDR3 reads TGTGCCTGGTCTAGCCGGGAGACCCAGTACTTC. Filled out from reference TRBV30 and TRBJ2-5, the complete variable domain reads SQTIHQWPATLVQPVGSPLSLECTVEGTSNPNLYWYRQAAGRGLQLLFYSVGIGQISSEVPQNLSASRPQDRQFILSSKKLLLSDSGFYLCAWSSRETQYFGPGTRLLVL.